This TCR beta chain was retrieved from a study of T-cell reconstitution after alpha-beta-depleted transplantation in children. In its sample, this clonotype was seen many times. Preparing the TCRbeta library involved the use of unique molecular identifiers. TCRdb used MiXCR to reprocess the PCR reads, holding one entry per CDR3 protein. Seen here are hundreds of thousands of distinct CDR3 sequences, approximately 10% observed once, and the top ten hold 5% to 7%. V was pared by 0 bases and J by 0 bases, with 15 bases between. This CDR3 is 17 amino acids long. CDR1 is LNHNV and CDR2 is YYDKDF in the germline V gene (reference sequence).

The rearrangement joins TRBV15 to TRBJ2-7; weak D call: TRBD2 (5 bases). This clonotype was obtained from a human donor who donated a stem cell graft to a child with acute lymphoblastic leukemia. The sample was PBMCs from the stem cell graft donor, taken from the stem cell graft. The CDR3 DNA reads TGTGCCACCAGCAGAGATCCCTTTGAGGGTGCCTCCTACGAGCAGTACTTC. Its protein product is CATSRDPFEGASYEQYF.